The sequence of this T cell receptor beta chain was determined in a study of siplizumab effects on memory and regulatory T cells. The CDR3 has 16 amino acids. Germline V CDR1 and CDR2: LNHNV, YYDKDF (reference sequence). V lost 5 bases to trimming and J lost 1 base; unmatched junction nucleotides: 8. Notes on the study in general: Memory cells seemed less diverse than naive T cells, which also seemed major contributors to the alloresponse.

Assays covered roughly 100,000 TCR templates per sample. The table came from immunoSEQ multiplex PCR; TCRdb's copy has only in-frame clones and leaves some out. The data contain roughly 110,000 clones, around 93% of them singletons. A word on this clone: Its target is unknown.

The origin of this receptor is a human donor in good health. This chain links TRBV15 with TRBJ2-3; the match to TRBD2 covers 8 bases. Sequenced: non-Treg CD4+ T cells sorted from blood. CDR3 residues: CATSRDGAGGTDTQYF. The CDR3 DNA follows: TGTGCCACCAGCCGGGACGGAGCGGGGGGCACAGATACGCAGTATTTT.